These 2 T cell receptor beta chains were sequenced from one sample in a study of human versus mouse CDR3 diversity and MHC coevolution. TCRdb's copy holds only in-frame clones and misses some; the assay was immunoSEQ multiplex PCR. This sample has roughly 86,000 clones; 93% occur once, and the top ten carry roughly 1.3%. Sequences were obtained from naive CD4+ T cells from blood. The subset: CD45RO-negative CD62L-positive naive CD4 T cells. Every receptor here comes from a person between 25 and 75 years old in good health.

DNA of the CDR3: TGTGCCAGCAGCGTAGGCGAGACTAGCGGGAGCACAGATACGCAGTATTTT. As protein: CASSVGETSGSTDTQYF. The chain combines TRBV9 with TRBJ2-3; 10 nucleotides match TRBD2. The CDR3 is made up of 17 amino acids. The V and J ends lost 0 bases and 0 bases, in that order; junction bases with no gene match: 4. From germline, CDR1 is SGDLS and CDR2 YYNGEE. Full variable domain (missing parts from reference TRBV9 and TRBJ2-3): DSGVTQTPKHLITATGQRVTLRCSPRSGDLSVYWYQQSLDQGLQFLIQYYNGEERAKGNILERFSAQQFPDLHSELNLSSLELGDSALYFCASSVGETSGSTDTQYFGPGTRLTVL.

The V and J genes are TRBV2 and TRBJ1-5; 9 bases fit TRBD1. CDR1 and CDR2 (germline): SNHLY, FYNNEI. This CDR3 has 14 amino acids. Unmatched junction bases numbered 7, after V lost 6 bases and J lost 7 bases. CDR3 nucleotide sequence: TGTGCCAGCAGCCGGGACAGGGTCAACCAGCCCCAGCATTTT. The encoded protein is CASSRDRVNQPQHF. Looking up the rest from reference TRBV2 and TRBJ1-5 gives the full variable domain: EPEVTQTPSHQVTQMGQEVILRCVPISNHLYFYWYRQILGQKVEFLVSFYNNEISEKSEIFDDQFSVERPDGSNFTLKIRSTKLEDSAMYFCASSRDRVNQPQHFGDGTRLSIL.